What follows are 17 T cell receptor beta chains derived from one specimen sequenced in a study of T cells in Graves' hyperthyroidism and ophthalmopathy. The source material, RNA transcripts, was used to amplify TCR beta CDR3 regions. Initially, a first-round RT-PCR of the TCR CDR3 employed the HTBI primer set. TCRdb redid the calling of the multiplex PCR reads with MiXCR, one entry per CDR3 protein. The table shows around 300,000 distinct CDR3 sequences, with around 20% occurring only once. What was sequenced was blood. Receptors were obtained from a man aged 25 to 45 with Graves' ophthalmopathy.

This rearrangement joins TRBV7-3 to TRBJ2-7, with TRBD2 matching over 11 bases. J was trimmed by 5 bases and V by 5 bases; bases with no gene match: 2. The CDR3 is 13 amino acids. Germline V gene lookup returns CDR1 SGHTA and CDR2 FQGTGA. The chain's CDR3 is CASSQGLADEQYF. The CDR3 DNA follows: TGTGCCAGCAGCCAGGGACTAGCGGACGAGCAGTACTTC.

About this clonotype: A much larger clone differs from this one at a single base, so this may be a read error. CDR3 loop: CASSPVSSYNEQSF. DNA for the CDR3: TGCGCCAGCAGCCCAGTCAGCTCCTACAATGAGCAGTCCTTC. This chain connects TRBV5-1 to TRBJ2-1; no firm D call. Germline V lookup: CDR1 SGHRS, CDR2 YFSETQ. The CDR3 covers 14 residues.

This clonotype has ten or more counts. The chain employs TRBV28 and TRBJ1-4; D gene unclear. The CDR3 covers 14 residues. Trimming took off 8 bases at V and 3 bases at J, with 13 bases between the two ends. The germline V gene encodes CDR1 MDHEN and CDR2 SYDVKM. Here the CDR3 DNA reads TGTGCCAGCCTCCTCGGACGGTCTAATGAAAAACTGTTTTTT. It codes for CASLLGRSNEKLFF.

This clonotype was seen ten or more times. CDR3 coding DNA: TGTGCCAGCAGTTTACTTTCAGCGGGGTATTACAATGAGCAGTTCTTC. Protein sequence: CASSLLSAGYYNEQFF. The V and J genes are TRBV28 and TRBJ2-1, with 7 bases identical to TRBD2. Germline CDR1 reads MDHEN; CDR2 reads SYDVKM. Trimming took 2 bases from V and 4 from J; bases not matched to a gene: 8. The CDR3 is 16 amino acids. The variable domain in full, with the rest retrieved from reference TRBV28 and TRBJ2-1, is DVKVTQSSRYLVKRTGEKVFLECVQDMDHENMFWYRQDPGLGLRLIYFSYDVKMKEKGDIPEGYSVSREKKERFSLILESASTNQTSMYLCASSLLSAGYYNEQFFGPGTRLTVL.

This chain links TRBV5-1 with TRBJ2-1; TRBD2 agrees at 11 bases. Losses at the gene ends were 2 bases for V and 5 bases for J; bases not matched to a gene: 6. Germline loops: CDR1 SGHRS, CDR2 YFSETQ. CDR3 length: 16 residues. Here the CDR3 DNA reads TGCGCCAGCAGCTTCTCCGGGACTAGCGGAAACAATGAGCAGTTCTTC. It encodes CASSFSGTSGNNEQFF.

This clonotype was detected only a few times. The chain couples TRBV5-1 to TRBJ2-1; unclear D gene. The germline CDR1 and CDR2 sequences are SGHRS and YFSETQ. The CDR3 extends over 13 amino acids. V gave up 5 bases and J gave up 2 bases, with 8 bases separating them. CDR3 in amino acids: CASRPDTYNEQFF. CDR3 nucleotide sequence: TGCGCCAGCAGACCGGATACCTACAATGAGCAGTTCTTC.

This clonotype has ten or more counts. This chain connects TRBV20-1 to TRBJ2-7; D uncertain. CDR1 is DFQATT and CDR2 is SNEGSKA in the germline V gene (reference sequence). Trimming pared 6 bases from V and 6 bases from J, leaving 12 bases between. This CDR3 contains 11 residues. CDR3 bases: TGCAGTGCGGCGCGTGGCCCCGAGCAGTACTTC. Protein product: CSAARGPEQYF.

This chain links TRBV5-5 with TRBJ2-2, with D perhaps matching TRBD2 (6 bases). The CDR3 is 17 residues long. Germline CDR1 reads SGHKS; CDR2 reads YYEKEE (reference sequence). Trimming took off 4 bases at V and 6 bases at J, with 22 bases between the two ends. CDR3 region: CASSPHTGGLGPGELFF. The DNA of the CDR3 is TGTGCCAGCAGCCCACATACCGGGGGACTTGGGCCCGGGGAGCTGTTTTTT.

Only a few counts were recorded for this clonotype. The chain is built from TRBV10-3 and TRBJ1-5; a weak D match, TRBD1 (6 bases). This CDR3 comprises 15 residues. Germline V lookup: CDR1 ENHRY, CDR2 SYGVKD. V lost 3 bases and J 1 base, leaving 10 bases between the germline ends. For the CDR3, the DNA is TGTGCCATCAGTGAAGACAGGCCCAGCAATCAGCCCCAGCATTTT. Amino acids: CAISEDRPSNQPQHF.

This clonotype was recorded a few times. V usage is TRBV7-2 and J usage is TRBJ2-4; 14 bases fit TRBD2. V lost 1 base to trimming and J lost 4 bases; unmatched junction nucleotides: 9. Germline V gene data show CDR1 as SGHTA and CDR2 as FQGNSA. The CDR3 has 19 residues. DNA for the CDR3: TGTGCCAGCAGCTTAGACCCCAGACTAGCGGGAGGGGTAAAAAACATTCAGTACTTC. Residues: CASSLDPRLAGGVKNIQYF.

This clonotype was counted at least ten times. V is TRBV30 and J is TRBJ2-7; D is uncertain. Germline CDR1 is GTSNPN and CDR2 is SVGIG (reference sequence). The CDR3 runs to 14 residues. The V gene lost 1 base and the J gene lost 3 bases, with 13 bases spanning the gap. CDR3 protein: CAWSATGWGYEQYF. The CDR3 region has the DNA TGTGCCTGGAGTGCCACGGGTTGGGGCTACGAGCAGTACTTC.

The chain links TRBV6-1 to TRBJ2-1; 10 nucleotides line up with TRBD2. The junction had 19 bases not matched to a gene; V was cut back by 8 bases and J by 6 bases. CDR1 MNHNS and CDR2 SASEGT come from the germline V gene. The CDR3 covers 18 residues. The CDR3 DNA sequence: TGTGCCAGCCCTAAATCGGGACTAGCGAGGGATGGAAGCAATGAGCAGTTCTTC. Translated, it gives CASPKSGLARDGSNEQFF.

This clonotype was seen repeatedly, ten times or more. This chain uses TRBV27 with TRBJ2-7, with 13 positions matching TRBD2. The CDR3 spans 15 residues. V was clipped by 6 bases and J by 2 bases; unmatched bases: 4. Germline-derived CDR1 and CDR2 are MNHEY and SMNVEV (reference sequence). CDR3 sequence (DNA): TGTGCCAGCAGGCGACTAGCGGGAGGAGCCTACGAGCAGTACTTC. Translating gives CASRRLAGGAYEQYF.

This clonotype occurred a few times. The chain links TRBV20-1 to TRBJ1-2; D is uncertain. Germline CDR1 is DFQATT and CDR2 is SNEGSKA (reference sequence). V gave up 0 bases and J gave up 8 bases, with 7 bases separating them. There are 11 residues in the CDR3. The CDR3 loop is CSARDVGGYTF. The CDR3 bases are TGCAGTGCTAGAGATGTTGGCGGCTACACCTTC.

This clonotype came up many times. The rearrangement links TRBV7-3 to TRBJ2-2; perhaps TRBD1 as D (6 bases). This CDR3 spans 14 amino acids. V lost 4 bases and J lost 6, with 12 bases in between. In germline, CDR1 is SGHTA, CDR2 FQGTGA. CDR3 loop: CASSSGHSAGELFF. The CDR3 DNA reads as TGTGCCAGCAGCTCGGGACATTCGGCCGGGGAGCTGTTTTTT.

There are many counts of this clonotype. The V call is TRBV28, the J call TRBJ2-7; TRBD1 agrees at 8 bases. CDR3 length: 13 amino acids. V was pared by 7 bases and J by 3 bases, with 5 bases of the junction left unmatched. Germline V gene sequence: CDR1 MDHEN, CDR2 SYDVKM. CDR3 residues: CASNDGQGYEQYF. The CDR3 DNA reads TGTGCCAGCAATGACGGACAGGGCTACGAGCAGTACTTC.

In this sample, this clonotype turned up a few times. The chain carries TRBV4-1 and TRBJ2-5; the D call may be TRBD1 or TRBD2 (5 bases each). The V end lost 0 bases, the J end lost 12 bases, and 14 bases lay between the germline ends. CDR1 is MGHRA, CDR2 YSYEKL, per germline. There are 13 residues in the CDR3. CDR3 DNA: TGCGCCAGCAGCCAAGAGGATGGGGACCCCGAGTACTTC. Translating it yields CASSQEDGDPEYF.